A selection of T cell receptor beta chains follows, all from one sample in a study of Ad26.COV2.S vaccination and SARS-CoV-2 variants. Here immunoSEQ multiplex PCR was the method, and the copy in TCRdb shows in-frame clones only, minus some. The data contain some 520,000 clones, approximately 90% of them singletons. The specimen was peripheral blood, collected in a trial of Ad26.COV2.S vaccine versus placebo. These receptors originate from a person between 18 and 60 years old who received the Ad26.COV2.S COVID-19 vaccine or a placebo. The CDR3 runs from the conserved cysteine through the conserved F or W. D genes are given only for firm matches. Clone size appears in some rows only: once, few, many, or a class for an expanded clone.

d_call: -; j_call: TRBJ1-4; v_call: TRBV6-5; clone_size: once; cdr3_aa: CASTKAGRNEKLFF; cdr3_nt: TGTGCCAGCACCAAGGCAGGGCGGAATGAAAAACTGTTTTTT
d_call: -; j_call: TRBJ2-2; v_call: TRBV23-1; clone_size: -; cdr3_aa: CASRPTSTGTGELFF; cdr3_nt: TGCGCCAGCAGACCCACTAGTACCGGGACCGGGGAGCTGTTTTTT
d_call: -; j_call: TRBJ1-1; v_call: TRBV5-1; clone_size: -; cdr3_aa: CASSLGLRTEAFF; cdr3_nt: TGCGCCAGCAGCTTAGGACTAAGAACTGAAGCTTTCTTT
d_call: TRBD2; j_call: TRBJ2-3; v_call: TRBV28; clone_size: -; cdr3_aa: CASSARTRGTDTQYF; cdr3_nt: TGTGCCAGCAGTGCCCGGACTAGAGGCACAGATACGCAGTATTTT
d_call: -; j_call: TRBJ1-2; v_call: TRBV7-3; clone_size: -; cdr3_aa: CASSPVAGLYGYTF; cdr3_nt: TGTGCCAGCAGCCCTGTCGCAGGGTTGTATGGCTACACCTTC
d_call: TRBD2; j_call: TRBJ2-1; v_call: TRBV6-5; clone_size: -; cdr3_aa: CASSSRVAGYNEQFF; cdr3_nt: TGTGCCAGCAGCTCACGAGTAGCGGGGTACAATGAGCAGTTCTTC
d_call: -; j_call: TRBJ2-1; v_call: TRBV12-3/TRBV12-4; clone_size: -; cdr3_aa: CASSQTGPGEQFF; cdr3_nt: TGTGCCAGCAGCCAGACAGGTCCAGGTGAGCAGTTCTTC
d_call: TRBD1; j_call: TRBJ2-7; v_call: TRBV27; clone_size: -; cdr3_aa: CASSPSRDRVHEQYF; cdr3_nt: TGTGCCAGCAGTCCGTCCCGGGACAGGGTCCACGAGCAGTACTTC
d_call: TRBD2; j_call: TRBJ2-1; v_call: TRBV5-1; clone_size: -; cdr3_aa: CASTREGGVNEQFF; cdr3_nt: TGCGCCAGCACCCGGGAGGGAGGTGTCAATGAGCAGTTCTTC
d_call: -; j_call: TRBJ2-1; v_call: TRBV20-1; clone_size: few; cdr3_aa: CSARDNEQFF; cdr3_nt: TGCAGTGCTAGGGACAATGAGCAGTTCTTC
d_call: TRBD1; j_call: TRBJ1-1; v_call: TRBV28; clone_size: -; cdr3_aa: CASNQQGEYEAFF; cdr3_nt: TGTGCCAGCAACCAACAGGGGGAGTATGAAGCTTTCTTT
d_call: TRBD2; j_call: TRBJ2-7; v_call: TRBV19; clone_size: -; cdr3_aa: CASSKRTSGMSYEQYF; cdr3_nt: TGTGCCAGTAGTAAAAGGACTAGCGGGATGTCCTACGAGCAGTACTTC
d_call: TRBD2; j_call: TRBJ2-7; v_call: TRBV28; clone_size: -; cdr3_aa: CASSPGLAFYEQYF; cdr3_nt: TGTGCCAGCAGTCCGGGACTAGCGTTTTACGAGCAGTACTTC
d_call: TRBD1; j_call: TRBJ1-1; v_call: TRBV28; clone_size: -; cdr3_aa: CASSSDRGRATEAFF; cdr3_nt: TGTGCCAGCAGCTCAGACAGGGGGCGCGCCACTGAAGCTTTCTTT
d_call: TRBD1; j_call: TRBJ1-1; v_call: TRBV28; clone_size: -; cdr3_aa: CASRDRGGNTEAFF; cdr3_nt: TGTGCCAGCAGAGACAGGGGTGGGAACACTGAAGCTTTCTTT
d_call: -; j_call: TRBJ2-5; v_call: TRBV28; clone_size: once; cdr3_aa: CASTAVVTVPRETQYF; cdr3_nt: TGTGCCAGCACCGCCGTTGTGACAGTCCCCCGAGAGACCCAGTACTTC
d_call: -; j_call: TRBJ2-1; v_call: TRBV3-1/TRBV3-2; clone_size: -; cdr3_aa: CASSPDTSSYNEQFF; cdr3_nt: TGTGCCAGCAGCCCGGACACGAGCTCCTACAATGAGCAGTTCTTC
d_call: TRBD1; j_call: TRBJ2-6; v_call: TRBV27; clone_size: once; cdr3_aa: CASSLITGGWANVLTF; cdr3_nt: TGTGCCAGCAGCCTAATTACAGGGGGCTGGGCCAACGTCCTGACTTTC
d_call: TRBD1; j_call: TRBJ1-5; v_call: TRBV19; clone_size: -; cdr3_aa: CASSTGQSSNQPQHF; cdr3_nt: TGTGCCAGTAGCACGGGACAGAGTAGCAATCAGCCCCAGCATTTT
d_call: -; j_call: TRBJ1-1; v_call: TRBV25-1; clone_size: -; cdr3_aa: CASSEGHSGAFF; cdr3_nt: TGTGCCAGCAGTGAGGGACACTCCGGGGCTTTCTTT
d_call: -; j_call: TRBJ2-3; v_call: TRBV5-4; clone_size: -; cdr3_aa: CASSLAGGGFSTDTQYF; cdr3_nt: TGTGCCAGCAGCTTGGCCGGGGGAGGCTTTAGCACAGATACGCAGTATTTT
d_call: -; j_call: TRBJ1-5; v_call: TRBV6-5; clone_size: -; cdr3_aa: CASTWGIGSNQPQHF; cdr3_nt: TGTGCCAGCACGTGGGGAATAGGGAGCAATCAGCCCCAGCATTTT
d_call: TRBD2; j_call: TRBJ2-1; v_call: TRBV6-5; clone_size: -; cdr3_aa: CASRGWLAGGEQFF; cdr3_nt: TGTGCCAGCAGGGGGTGGCTAGCGGGCGGTGAGCAGTTCTTC
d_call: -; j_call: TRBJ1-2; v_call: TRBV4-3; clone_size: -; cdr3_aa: CASSQGQARGGGYTF; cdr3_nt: TGCGCCAGCAGCCAAGGTCAGGCGCGAGGTGGTGGCTACACCTTC
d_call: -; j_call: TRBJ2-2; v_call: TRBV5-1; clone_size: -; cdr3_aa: CASSRDPQDTGELFF; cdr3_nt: TGCGCCAGCAGCCGGGACCCACAAGACACCGGGGAGCTGTTTTTT
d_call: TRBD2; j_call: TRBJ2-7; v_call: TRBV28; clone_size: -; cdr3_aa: CASSLVTSGSTYEQYF; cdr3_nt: TGTGCCAGCAGTTTGGTGACTAGCGGGAGTACCTACGAGCAGTACTTC
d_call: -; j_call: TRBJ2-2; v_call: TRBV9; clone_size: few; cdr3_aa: CASSVASNPTGELFF; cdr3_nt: TGTGCCAGCAGCGTAGCCTCTAATCCCACCGGGGAGCTGTTTTTT
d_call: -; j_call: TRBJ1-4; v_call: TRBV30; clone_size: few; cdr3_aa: CAWSTEGNEKLFF; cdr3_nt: TGTGCCTGGAGTACCGAGGGAAATGAAAAACTGTTTTTT
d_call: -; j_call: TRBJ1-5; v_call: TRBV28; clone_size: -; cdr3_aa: CASSLRRRQGNQPQHF; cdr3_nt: TGTGCCAGCAGTTTAAGGAGGCGCCAGGGCAATCAGCCCCAGCATTTT
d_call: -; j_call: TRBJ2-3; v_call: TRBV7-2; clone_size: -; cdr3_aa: CASSTTRNTDTQYF; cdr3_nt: TGTGCCAGCAGTACTACTAGGAACACAGATACGCAGTATTTT
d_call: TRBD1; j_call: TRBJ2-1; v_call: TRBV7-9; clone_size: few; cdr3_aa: CAPDRGRVENEQFF; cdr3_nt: TGTGCCCCAGACAGGGGGCGAGTTGAAAATGAGCAGTTCTTC
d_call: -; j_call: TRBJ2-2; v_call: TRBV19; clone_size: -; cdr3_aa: CASSVKMNTGELFF; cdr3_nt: TGTGCCAGTAGTGTGAAGATGAACACCGGGGAGCTGTTTTTT
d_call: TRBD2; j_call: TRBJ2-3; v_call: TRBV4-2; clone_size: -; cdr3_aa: CASSQGTSGTTDTQYF; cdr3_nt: TGTGCCAGCAGCCAAGGGACTAGCGGGACAACAGATACGCAGTATTTT
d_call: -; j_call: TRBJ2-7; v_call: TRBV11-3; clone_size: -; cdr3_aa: CASSLTGTYEQYF; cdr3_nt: TGTGCCAGCAGCCTAACAGGGACCTACGAGCAGTACTTC
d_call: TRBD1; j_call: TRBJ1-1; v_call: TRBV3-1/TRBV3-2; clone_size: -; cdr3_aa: CASSHRGRVEAFF; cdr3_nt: TGTGCCAGCAGCCACAGGGGGCGGGTTGAAGCTTTCTTT
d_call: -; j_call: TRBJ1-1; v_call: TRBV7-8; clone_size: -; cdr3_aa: CASSPPRGEAFF; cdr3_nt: TGTGCCAGCAGCCCGCCAAGGGGTGAAGCTTTCTTT
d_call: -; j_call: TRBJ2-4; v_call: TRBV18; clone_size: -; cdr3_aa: CASSPFTDRAKNIQYF; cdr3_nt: TGTGCCAGCTCACCGTTCACGGACCGAGCCAAAAACATTCAGTACTTC
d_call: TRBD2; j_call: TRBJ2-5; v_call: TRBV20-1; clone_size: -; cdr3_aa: CSASKTSGSQETQYF; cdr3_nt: TGCAGTGCTAGTAAGACTAGCGGGAGTCAAGAGACCCAGTACTTC
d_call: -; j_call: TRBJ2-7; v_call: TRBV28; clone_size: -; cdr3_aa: CASILGGRSWSEQYF; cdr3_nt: TGTGCCAGCATCCTTGGTGGCAGGTCGTGGTCCGAGCAGTACTTC
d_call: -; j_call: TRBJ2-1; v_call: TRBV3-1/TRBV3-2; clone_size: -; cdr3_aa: CASSQDATALVGQFF; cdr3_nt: TGTGCCAGCAGCCAAGATGCAACAGCCCTAGTAGGGCAGTTCTTC
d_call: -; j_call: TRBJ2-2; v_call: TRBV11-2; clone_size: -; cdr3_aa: CASSKGALANTGELFF; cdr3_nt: TGTGCCAGCAGCAAAGGGGCTCTAGCGAACACCGGGGAGCTGTTTTTT
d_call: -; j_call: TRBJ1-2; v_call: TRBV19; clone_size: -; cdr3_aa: CASSIATRLNYGYTF; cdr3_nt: TGTGCCAGTAGTATTGCGACACGACTTAACTATGGCTACACCTTC
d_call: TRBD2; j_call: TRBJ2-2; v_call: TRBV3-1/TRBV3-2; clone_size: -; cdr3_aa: CASSQDFFAGGLAGPYTGELFF; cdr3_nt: TGTGCCAGCAGCCAAGATTTTTTCGCCGGGGGGCTAGCGGGCCCTTACACCGGGGAGCTGTTTTTT
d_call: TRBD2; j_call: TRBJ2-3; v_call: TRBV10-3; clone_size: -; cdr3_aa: CAIRPTSGSTDTQYF; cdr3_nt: TGTGCCATCAGACCGACTAGCGGGAGCACAGATACGCAGTATTTT
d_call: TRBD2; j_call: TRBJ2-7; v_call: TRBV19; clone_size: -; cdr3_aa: CASSAGGAGALLAYEQYF; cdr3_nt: TGTGCCAGTAGCGCGGGGGGGGCCGGCGCTCTCCTTGCCTACGAGCAGTACTTC
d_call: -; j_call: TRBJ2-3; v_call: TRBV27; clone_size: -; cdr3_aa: CASSQSDTQYF; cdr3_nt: TGTGCCAGCAGTCAATCAGATACGCAGTATTTT